The clone carrying this TCR beta chain was counted a few times. Its antigen is still unknown. These data originate in a study of response to subunit inactivated influenza vaccine. Using its own MiXCR run on the RT-PCR reads, TCRdb lists one record per CDR3 protein. The sample consists of approximately 300,000 distinct CDR3 sequences, roughly 22% of them appearing once. Trimming removed 6 bases from V and 7 bases from J; junction bases left unmatched: 8. The CDR3 contains 14 residues. Germline CDR1 is DFQATT and CDR2 is SNEGSKA (reference sequence). Study-level results: Authors proposed each seasonal influenza vaccination draws in few new T cells.

The sequence was obtained from a man between 50 and 70 years old who received an inactivated influenza vaccine. This specimen was PBMCs from blood, taken 21 months after vaccination. The V gene is TRBV20-1, the J gene TRBJ2-2; 10 bases agree with TRBD1. The CDR3 region has the DNA TGCAGTGCCAAGACAGGGGGCGATAACGGGGAGCTGTTTTTT. This sequence encodes CSAKTGGDNGELFF.